This TCR beta chain was documented in a study of T cell changes during pregnancy in multiple sclerosis. Only in-frame clones appear in the TCRdb table, and some are missing; sequencing was by immunoSEQ multiplex PCR. The table has approximately 99,000 clones, roughly 92% seen once. CDR3 size: 17 residues. The junction had 13 bases not matched to a gene; V was cut back by 4 bases and J by 3 bases. Looked up from germline, CDR1 is MDHEN and CDR2 is SYDVKM. This sequence was found in a female donor with multiple sclerosis, enrolled in a pregnancy study. Source: peripheral blood, taken after pregnancy. The chain combines TRBV28 with TRBJ2-3, with TRBD2 matching over 7 bases. This CDR3 is CASSSTLAEPWTDTQYF. CDR3 nucleotides: TGTGCCAGCAGTTCGACGCTAGCGGAACCTTGGACAGATACGCAGTATTTT.